This TCR beta chain came from a study of blood T cells in healthy people across ages. The CDR3 contains 17 residues. The V segment lost 7 bases and the J segment 5 bases; nucleotides outside the gene matches: 14. A J-beta primer mix and a sample-barcoded 5' primer were used in a second PCR of roughly 6 to 12 cycles. Each CDR3 protein is one row after TCRdb ran MiXCR on the 5' RACE reads. The sample contains about 1.4 million distinct CDR3 sequences, approximately 63% of which appear only once. The sequence was obtained from a man aged 18 to 35 in good health. V is TRBV12-3 or TRBV12-4 and J is TRBJ1-4; TRBD1 aligns across 9 bases. Sequences were obtained from blood. CDR3 amino acids: CASTTGTGKPINEKLFF. CDR3 bases: TGTGCCAGCACCACGGGGACAGGGAAGCCGATAAATGAAAAACTGTTTTTT.